These T cell receptor beta chains were read from a single sample in a study of T cell responses to AZD1222 COVID-19 vaccine. The protocol was immunoSEQ multiplex PCR, while the TCRdb copy is restricted to in-frame clones and leaves out a portion. Of some 150,000 clones detected, roughly nine tenths appear once; the ten largest clones hold roughly 4.3%. The specimen was peripheral blood, collected on day 0 of MenACWY control vaccination. The source is an adult in good health. The CDR3 runs from the conserved cysteine through the conserved F or W. The D gene is left open where the match is weak.

V gene	D gene	J gene	CDR3 protein
TRBV7-9	.	TRBJ1-5	CASSPGVGPQHF
TRBV25-1	.	TRBJ2-1	CASSVTGREQFF
TRBV30	TRBD1	TRBJ2-1	CAYKGQTFPNEQFF
TRBV19	.	TRBJ2-1	CASSIALSGYYNEQFF
TRBV28	.	TRBJ1-4	CASSAPRANTNEKLFF
TRBV12-3/TRBV12-4	.	TRBJ1-5	CASSSQGRPQHF
TRBV10-3	.	TRBJ1-4	CAISEGGRNHVEKLFF
TRBV20-1	.	TRBJ2-3	CSISTDTQYF
TRBV11-3	TRBD2	TRBJ2-1	CASSSGTSGDFDEQFF
TRBV6-2/TRBV6-3	.	TRBJ1-1	CASSPIPGFGTEAFF
TRBV6-2/TRBV6-3	.	TRBJ2-6	CASSLASGANVLTF
TRBV25-1	.	TRBJ1-1	CASSESGESEAFF
TRBV19	.	TRBJ2-7	CASSRTREHEQYF
TRBV4-2	TRBD2	TRBJ2-3	CASSQVRAGGFTDTQYF
TRBV6-5	.	TRBJ2-7	CASSLSGEQYF
TRBV9	TRBD1	TRBJ2-2	CASSYRQGTNTGELFF
TRBV5-6	TRBD2	TRBJ2-5	CASKYGLAGGPPWQETQYF
TRBV5-4	.	TRBJ1-3	CASSVDTGTGNTIYF
TRBV7-2	.	TRBJ2-1	CASSLFSGGISYNEQFF
TRBV27	.	TRBJ2-2	CASRPNTGELFF
TRBV3-1/TRBV3-2	.	TRBJ1-5	CASSPRQVNQPQHF
TRBV9	.	TRBJ2-3	CASSVGGGSTDTQYF
TRBV19	TRBD1	TRBJ1-1	CASSTPRTGINTEAFF
TRBV21-1	.	TRBJ2-1	CASSGRSAYNEQFF
TRBV27	TRBD1	TRBJ1-4	CASSLLQGASNEKLFF